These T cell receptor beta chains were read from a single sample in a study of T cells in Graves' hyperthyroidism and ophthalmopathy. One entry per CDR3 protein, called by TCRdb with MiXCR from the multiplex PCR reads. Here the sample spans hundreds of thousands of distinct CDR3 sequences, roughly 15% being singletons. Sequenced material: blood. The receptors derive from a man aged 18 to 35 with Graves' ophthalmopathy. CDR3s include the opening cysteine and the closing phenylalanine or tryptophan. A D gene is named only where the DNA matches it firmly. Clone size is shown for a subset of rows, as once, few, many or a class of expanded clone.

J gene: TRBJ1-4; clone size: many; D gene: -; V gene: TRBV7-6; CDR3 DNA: TGTGCCAGCAGCTTCGCAGGGTTTGATGAAAAACTGTTTTTT; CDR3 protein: CASSFAGFDEKLFF
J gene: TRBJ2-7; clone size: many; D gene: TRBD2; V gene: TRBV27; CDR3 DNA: TGTGCCAGCACAGGCGGGAGTAATCCCGAGCAGTACTTC; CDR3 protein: CASTGGSNPEQYF
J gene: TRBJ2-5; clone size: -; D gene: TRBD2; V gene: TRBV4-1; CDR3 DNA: TGCGCCAGCAGCCCCAGCGGGGGCAAAGAGACCCAGTACTTC; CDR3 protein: CASSPSGGKETQYF
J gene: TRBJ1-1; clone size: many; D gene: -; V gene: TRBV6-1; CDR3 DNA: TGTGCCAGCAGTGAATTTTTTCGGGGCAGAAACACTGAAGCTTTCTTT; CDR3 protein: CASSEFFRGRNTEAFF
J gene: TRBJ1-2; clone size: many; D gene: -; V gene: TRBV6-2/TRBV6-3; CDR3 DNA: TGTGCCAGCAGTTACTCGAAGAACGGCTACACCTTC; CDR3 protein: CASSYSKNGYTF
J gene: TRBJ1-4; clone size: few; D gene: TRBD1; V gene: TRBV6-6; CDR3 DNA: TGTGCCAGCAGTTACGACAGGGTCCTTGGAAAACTGTTTTTT; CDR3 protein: CASSYDRVLGKLFF
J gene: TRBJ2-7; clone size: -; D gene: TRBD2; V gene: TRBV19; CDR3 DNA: TGTGCCCAAAGGGGGAGCGGGGGGACATCCTACGAGCAGTACTTC; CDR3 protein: CAQRGSGGTSYEQYF
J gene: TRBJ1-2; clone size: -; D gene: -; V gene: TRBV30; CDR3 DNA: TGTGCCTGGAGTGTACCTAACCCTGGCTACACCTTC; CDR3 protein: CAWSVPNPGYTF
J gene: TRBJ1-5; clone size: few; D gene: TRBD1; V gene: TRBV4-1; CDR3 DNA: TGCGCCAGCAGCCAAGATGGGACAGGGTCCAATCAGCCCCAGCATTTT; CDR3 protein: CASSQDGTGSNQPQHF
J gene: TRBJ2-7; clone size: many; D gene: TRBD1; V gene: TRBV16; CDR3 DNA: TGTGCCAGCAACACCCCCCAACAGGGGCGCGAGCAGTACTTC; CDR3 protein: CASNTPQQGREQYF
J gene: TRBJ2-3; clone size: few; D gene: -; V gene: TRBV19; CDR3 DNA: TGTGCCAGTAGAAGAAGGGATAGGAGCACAGATACGCAGTATTTT; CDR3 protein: CASRRRDRSTDTQYF
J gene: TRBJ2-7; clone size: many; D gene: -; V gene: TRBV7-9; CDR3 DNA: TGTGCCAGCAGCTTTGGACCCCAGGGGTACGAGCAGTACTTC; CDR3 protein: CASSFGPQGYEQYF
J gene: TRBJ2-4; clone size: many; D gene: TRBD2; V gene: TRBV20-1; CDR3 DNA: TGCAGTGCGGCTCGAGCGGGGTTAGCCAAAAACATTCAGTACTTC; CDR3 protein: CSAARAGLAKNIQYF
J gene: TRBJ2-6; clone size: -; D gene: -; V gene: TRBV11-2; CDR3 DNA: TGTGCCAGCAGCCAAGATGGGCAGAGCTCTGGGGCCAACGTCCTGACTTTC; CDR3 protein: CASSQDGQSSGANVLTF
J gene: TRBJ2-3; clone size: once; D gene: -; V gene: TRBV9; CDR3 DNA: TGTGCCAGCAGCGTAGGGATCAACAAGGATACGCAGTATTTT; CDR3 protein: CASSVGINKDTQYF
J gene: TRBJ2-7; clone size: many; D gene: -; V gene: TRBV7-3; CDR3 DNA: TGTGCCAGCAGCTTGACAGCAGCCTACGAGCAGTACTTC; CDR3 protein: CASSLTAAYEQYF
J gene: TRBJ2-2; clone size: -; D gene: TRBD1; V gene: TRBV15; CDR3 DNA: TGTGCCACCAGCAGAGATCTCGGACAGGGGAACACCGGGGAGCTGTTTTTT; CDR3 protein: CATSRDLGQGNTGELFF
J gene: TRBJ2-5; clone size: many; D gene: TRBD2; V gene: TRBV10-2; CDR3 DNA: TGCGCCAGCAGACTAGCGGGAGTTTTAGAGACCCAGTACTTC; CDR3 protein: CASRLAGVLETQYF
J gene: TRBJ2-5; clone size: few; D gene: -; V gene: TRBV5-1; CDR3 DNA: TGCGCCAGCAGGTCCGCAGCGTACCAAGAGACCCAGTACTTC; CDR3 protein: CASRSAAYQETQYF
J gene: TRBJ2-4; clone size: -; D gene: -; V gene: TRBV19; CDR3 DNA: TGTGCCAGTAGCCTTTGGGGGGATTCCGCCAAAAACATTCAGTACTTC; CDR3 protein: CASSLWGDSAKNIQYF
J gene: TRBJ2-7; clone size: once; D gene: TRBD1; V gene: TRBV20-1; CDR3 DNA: TGCAGTGCTAGCCTTCCCGGGACAGGGGGCTACGAGCAGTACTTC; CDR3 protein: CSASLPGTGGYEQYF
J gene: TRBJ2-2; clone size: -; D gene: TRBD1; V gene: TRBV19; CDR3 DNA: TGTGCTAGTACAGAGGACAGGGGGGTAACGAACACCGGGGAGCTGTTTTTT; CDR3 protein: CASTEDRGVTNTGELFF
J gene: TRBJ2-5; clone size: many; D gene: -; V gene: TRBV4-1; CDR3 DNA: TGCGCCAGCAGCTACACAGGGGAGACCCAGTACTTC; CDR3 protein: CASSYTGETQYF
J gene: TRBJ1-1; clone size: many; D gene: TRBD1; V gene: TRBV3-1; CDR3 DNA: TGTGCCAGCAGCTCCGACAGGGTGCACACTGAAGCTTTCTTT; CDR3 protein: CASSSDRVHTEAFF
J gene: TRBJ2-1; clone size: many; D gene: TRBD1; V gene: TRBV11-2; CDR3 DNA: TGTGCCAGCAGCCACCGGGACAGGGAATACAATGAGCAGTTCTTC; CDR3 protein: CASSHRDREYNEQFF
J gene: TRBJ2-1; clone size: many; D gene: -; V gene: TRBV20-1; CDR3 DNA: TGCAGTGCTACCCAGGGGTATAGTGTCTACAATGAGCAGTTCTTC; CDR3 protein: CSATQGYSVYNEQFF
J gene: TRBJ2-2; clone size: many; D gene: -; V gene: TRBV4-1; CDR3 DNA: TGCGCCAGCAGCCAATCTGCCGGGGAGCTGTTTTTT; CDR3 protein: CASSQSAGELFF
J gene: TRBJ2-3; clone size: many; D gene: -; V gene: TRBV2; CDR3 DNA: TGTGCCAGCACCAGAAGGTCAGGACCCTGGGGGACAGATACGCAGTATTTT; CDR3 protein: CASTRRSGPWGTDTQYF
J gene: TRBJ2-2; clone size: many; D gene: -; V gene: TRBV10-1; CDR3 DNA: TGCGCCAGCAGGCTCGGCACCGGGGAGCTGTTTTTT; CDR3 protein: CASRLGTGELFF
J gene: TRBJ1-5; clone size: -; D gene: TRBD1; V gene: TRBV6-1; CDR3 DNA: TGTGCCAGCAGAGGGGGACAGGGGATCCCGCTGGGCAATCAGCCCCAGCATTTT; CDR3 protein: CASRGGQGIPLGNQPQHF
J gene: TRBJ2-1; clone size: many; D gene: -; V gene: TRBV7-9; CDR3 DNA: TGTGCCAGCAGCTCGATCTATAAGGATGAGCAGTTCTTC; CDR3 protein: CASSSIYKDEQFF
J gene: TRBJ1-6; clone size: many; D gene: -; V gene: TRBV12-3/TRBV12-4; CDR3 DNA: TGTGCCAGCAGTTTAGCGGGGGGTCATAATTCACCCCTCCACTTT; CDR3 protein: CASSLAGGHNSPLHF
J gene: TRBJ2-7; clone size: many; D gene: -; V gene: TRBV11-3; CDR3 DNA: TGTGCCAGCAGCTTGGGGGTCTCCTCCTACGAGCAGTACTTC; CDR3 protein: CASSLGVSSYEQYF
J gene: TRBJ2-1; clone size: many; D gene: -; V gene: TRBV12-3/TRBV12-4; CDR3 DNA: TGTGCCAGCAGTCCTATGAGGATGGGCAACAATGAGCAGTTCTTC; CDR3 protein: CASSPMRMGNNEQFF
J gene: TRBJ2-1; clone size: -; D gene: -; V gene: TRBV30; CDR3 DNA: TGTGCCTGGGAAATTGGTGAGGGGCACCCCTACAATGAGCAGTTCTTC; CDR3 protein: CAWEIGEGHPYNEQFF
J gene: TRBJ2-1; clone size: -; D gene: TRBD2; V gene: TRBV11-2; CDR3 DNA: TGTGCCAGCAGCTTACCCGGGACTAGCATATCAAATGAGCAGTTCTTC; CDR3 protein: CASSLPGTSISNEQFF
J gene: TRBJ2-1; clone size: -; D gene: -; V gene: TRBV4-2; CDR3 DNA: TGTGCCAGCAGCCAAGCCAGGGAGGGGGATGAGCAGTTCTTC; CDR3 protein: CASSQAREGDEQFF
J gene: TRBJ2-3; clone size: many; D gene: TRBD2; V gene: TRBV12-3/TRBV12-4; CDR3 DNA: TGTGCCAGCAGGCGGGGGAGCACAGATACGCAGTATTTT; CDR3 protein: CASRRGSTDTQYF
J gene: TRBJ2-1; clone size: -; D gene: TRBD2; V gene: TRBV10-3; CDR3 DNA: TGTGCCATCAGTGAGTCGAACCAGCGGGGGGGCCTGAATCTCTACAATGAGCAGTTCTTC; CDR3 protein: CAISESNQRGGLNLYNEQFF
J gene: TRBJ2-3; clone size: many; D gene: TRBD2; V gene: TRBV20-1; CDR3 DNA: TGCAGTGCTAGAGCCACCGGGACTAGCGGGGGGGCAGATACGCAGTATTTT; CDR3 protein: CSARATGTSGGADTQYF
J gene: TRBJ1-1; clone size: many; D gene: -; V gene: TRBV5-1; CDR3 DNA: TGCGCCAGCAGCCGGGTCTGGGACACTGAAGCTTTCTTT; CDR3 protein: CASSRVWDTEAFF